This T cell receptor beta chain was identified in a study of T cell repertoires in cytomegalovirus infection. Study in general: TCR beta signatures that were public indicated CMV infection and matching HLA type.

Concerning this clonotype: What it binds is unknown.

TCRdb re-derived calls from the reads in MiXCR, one entry per CDR3 protein. The profile shows approximately 1,000,000 distinct CDR3 sequences, 31% of them singletons. V lost 10 bases, J lost 7 bases, and 23 bases lay in between. The germline CDR1 and CDR2 sequences are MNHEY and SVGAGI. The CDR3 has 16 amino acids. The genes are TRBV6-5 and TRBJ2-6; D could derive from TRBD1 or TRBD2 (6 bases each). The clonotype comes from a human donor in good health (CMV status not recorded). Some clones in this sample may be carry-over from other donors' samples. Sequenced here: cultured CD8+ T cells from PBMCs, sampled from culture after CMV antigen stimulation. DNA of the CDR3: TGTGCCACTTCTAGGGGGGACGTACCTCTTGCCAACGTCCTGACTTTC. It yields the protein CATSRGDVPLANVLTF.